The present TCR beta chain was sequenced within a study of blood T cell repertoires in COVID-19. Study information: Samples representing acute and convalescent COVID-19 were sourced from the United States, Italy and Spain. T cells, B-cell-depleted T cells, or PBMCs provided the cDNA or gDNA that served as material.

The junction had 7 bases not matched to a gene; V was cut back by 10 bases and J by 0 bases. This CDR3 contains 14 residues. Germline values: CDR1 ENHRY, CDR2 SYGVKD. How the authors handled the data: Nucleated cell number was recorded as an estimate derived from reference gene primer amplification. Measured with immunoSEQ multiplex PCR; TCRdb has only the in-frame clones, and not every one. V and J calls plus clone size are reproduced from that table; the DNA served to infer D and trimming. The sample holds 220,000 or so clones; more than 85% are singletons and the top ten take around 9.6%. One Seattle source followed patients from active infection through their disease course.

This TCR was sampled from a woman between 45 and 65 years old with COVID-19, enrolled during active disease. Sequenced material: peripheral blood. The V and J genes are TRBV10-3 and TRBJ1-2, with 8 bases identical to TRBD1. Here the CDR3 reads CATAQTGANYGYTF. CDR3 nucleotides: TGTGCCACCGCCCAGACAGGGGCTAACTATGGCTACACCTTC.